These T cell receptor beta chains were read from a single sample in a study of shared T cell receptors in the human thymus. TCRdb's copy holds only in-frame clones and misses some; the assay was immunoSEQ multiplex PCR. The sample has about 710,000 clones, around 87% seen once. These same data were also listed under a study on human thymus T cells.

The sequenced material came from thymocytes. The receptors were gathered from a boy younger than two with a congenital heart defect. CDR3s include the opening cysteine and the closing phenylalanine or tryptophan. D genes are given only for firm matches. Size is omitted from some rows. Given values are once, few, many or a class for expanded clones.

TRBJ1-5 | TRBD1 | TRBV2 | . | TGTGCCAGCAGTTGGACAGGGGGCGGTCAGCCCCAGCATTTT | CASSWTGGGQPQHF
TRBJ1-4 | . | TRBV7-9 | . | TGTGCCAGCAGCTTAGGCAGGGGTCTACGAGAAAAACTGTTTTTT | CASSLGRGLREKLFF
TRBJ2-1 | TRBD1 | TRBV7-9 | . | TGTGCCAGCAGCTTAGCACCCCTCGGGACAGGGAAATATGAGCAGTTCTTC | CASSLAPLGTGKYEQFF
TRBJ2-7 | TRBD1 | TRBV19 | . | TGTGCCAGTAGTGGCAGACCGGGACAGGGTGCCTACGAGCAGTACTTC | CASSGRPGQGAYEQYF
TRBJ2-7 | . | TRBV5-4 | . | TGTGCCAGCAGTCAGGCGTCGGGCGGGACCTACGAGCAGTACTTC | CASSQASGGTYEQYF
TRBJ2-3 | . | TRBV28 | once | TGTGCCACCACTAAAAGCACACACACAGATACGCAGTATTTT | CATTKSTHTDTQYF
TRBJ2-7 | . | TRBV27 | . | TGTGCCAGCAGTTCCTCCGGGATCTATTACGAGCAGTACTTC | CASSSSGIYYEQYF
TRBJ2-3 | TRBD2 | TRBV12-5 | . | TGTGCTAGTGGGAAGACTAGCCGAAGCACAGATACGCAGTATTTT | CASGKTSRSTDTQYF
TRBJ2-1 | TRBD2 | TRBV2 | . | TGTGCCAGCAGTGAAGAGATGTGGGGCGGGGGAGGCTCCTACAATGAGCAGTTCTTC | CASSEEMWGGGGSYNEQFF
TRBJ1-5 | TRBD1 | TRBV2 | once | TGTGCCAGCAACGAGACAGGGGGAGCCTATGGCAATCAGCCCCAGCATTTT | CASNETGGAYGNQPQHF